This entry concerns a single T cell receptor (beta chain). This clonotype was counted a few times. This receptor's antigen is unknown. Qualities for individual bases were not recorded, and no much larger clone is one base off. CDR1 SGHTA and CDR2 FQGNSA were looked up in the germline V gene. V and J lose 5 bases and 9 bases, and a span of 14 bases separates them. Including the terminal cysteine and phenylalanine, the CDR3 comprises 13 residues. Just the 39-base CDR3 DNA is kept, in frame starting at base 1. According to the study, the label for this sample's time point signals: patch test 2, 6 weeks after DPC sensitization. Read against the paper, the sample's treatment or condition label means: therapeutic diphenylcyclopropenone sensitization with weekly scalp DPC. At each patch-test visit, blood was drawn before the patch test was applied. Patients were eligible if aged 18 to 70, diagnosed with alopecia and judged suitable for DPC therapy, and pregnant patients were excluded. Total RNA was isolated from unfractionated whole blood collected in Tempus Blood RNA tubes.

The library was produced with RACE. Sequenced on a NextSeq 500. During library preparation, unique molecular identifiers were attached to individual cDNA molecules so that TCRs could be counted in a quantitative, reproducible way. Each blood RNA sample was used to sequence both TCR alpha and TCR beta chains. As for the authors' bioinformatics: The median number of TCRs per sample was roughly 94,000, ranging from roughly 20,000 to 700,000. V, J and CDR3 annotation of the TCR reads was carried out using the Decombinator software suite. To make PS versus PT1 abundance plots, every sample was subsampled to the same number of TCRs (28,000). Expanded TCRs were defined as absent before sensitization and observed at least eight times at the 2-week time point. The public reads were quality trimmed at Q25 with fastp and then assembled into clones with MiXCR by TCRdb, keeping productive beta chains. Rows with one shared CDR3 protein collapse into an entry with the most common genes and DNA. These V and J calls originate from TCRdb's pipeline instead of the authors' own analysis. In this sample the table shows around 80,000 distinct CDR3 sequences, 6.6% of which occur a single time. The top ten constitute 1.3% of the sample.

This specimen belongs to a study of human T cells and chemical hapten exposure (dated by TCRdb to about 2021). Concerning the study at large: For sensitization, 2% DPC in acetone was applied to a roughly 2 cm by roughly 2 cm area of upper inner arm skin. The study tracked peripheral blood TCR repertoire changes in vivo during primary and secondary sensitization to the hapten diphenylcyclopropenone (DPC) in alopecia patients. Throughout the roughly 25-week study period, patients were also given weekly therapeutic DPC doses on the scalp. Blood for TCR sequencing was provided by twenty-nine alopecia patients at one to four time points (pre-sensitization, 2, 6 and 24 weeks). Alopecia areata with under or over 50% scalp involvement, alopecia totalis and alopecia universalis were represented in the patient cohort, which was mostly female. Patch testing was performed on the upper back with Finn chambers containing 0.01% DPC, and the patch tests were scored after 6 days according to International Contact Dermatitis Research Group standards. Libraries were pooled for sequencing, and per-sample TCR yields varied mainly because of small differences in library volumes within the pool. Blood samples were taken from patients before sensitization (week 0) and at 2, 6 and about 24 weeks after DPC sensitization. Summary of the overall study and its limitations: The number of TCRs above 1 in 1000 frequency did not change with DPC sensitization; there was no evidence of global repertoire structure alterations. Because all patients had alopecia, a presumed autoimmune disease, the immune response of the patients might differ from that of healthy individuals. Patch test score was positively correlated with the number of PT1 expanded TCRs, with significance at thresholds 8, 16 and 32 but not at 4. After repeated subsampling, changes were observed in the strength of the expansion versus patch-test correlation and in the threshold at which the correlation became significant. Significantly more large CDR3 similarity clusters were formed by expanded TCRs than by pre-sensitization or healthy control sets, consistent with antigen-driven responses.

The input for sequencing was whole blood, taken in connection with sensitization to the hapten diphenylcyclopropenone (DPC). The chain employs TRBV7-2 and TRBJ2-4, with the D segment identity uncertain. The clonotype originates from a woman aged 30 to 39 with alopecia areata. Some clones in this sample may be carry-over from other donors' samples. The CDR3 protein sequence reads: CASSPMGESIQYF. The sequence in DNA is TGTGCCAGCAGCCCGATGGGCGAGTCCATTCAGTACTTC.